What follows describes a single TCR beta chain. This sample was included in a study of patients and donors after allogeneic stem cell transplantation. TCRdb called the RT-PCR reads again in MiXCR, with one record for every CDR3 protein. The sample has roughly 230,000 distinct CDR3 sequences, about 14% seen once. Sequencing input: blood, either unsorted or a sorted T cell fraction (not recorded which). The clonotype was recovered from a human donor who was either an allogeneic HSCT recipient or a stem cell or donor lymphocyte infusion donor (not recorded which). It is not recorded whose cells these are; they may come from a transplant donor.

As DNA, the CDR3 is TGTGCCAGCAGTGTAGGGGACCGAATCTACGAGCAGTACTTC. Protein product: CASSVGDRIYEQYF. The rearrangement uses TRBV6-1 and TRBJ2-7; D may match TRBD1 or TRBD2 (5 bases each). V shed 4 bases and J shed 3 bases, with 13 bases lying between them. The germline CDR1 and CDR2 sequences are MNHNS and SASEGT. CDR3 size: 14 residues.